Listed here are 22 T cell receptor beta chains from one sample, sequenced in a study of blood T cell repertoires in COVID-19. TCRdb's table, derived via immunoSEQ multiplex PCR, lists solely in-frame clones and lacks some. In the table there are roughly 180,000 clones, 84% of which are singletons. Sample: peripheral blood. These receptors all come from a man aged 40-49 years who had recovered from COVID-19.

The gene calls are TRBV15 and TRBJ2-2; no reliable D call. CDR1 and CDR2 from the germline V gene are LNHNV and YYDKDF (reference sequence). The CDR3 is 14 residues long. Trimming took off 0 bases at V and 9 bases at J, with 11 bases between the two ends. CDR3 sequence: CATSRESGPRELFF. The CDR3 nucleotides read TGTGCCACCAGCAGAGAATCAGGTCCCAGGGAGCTGTTTTTT.

The chain employs TRBV10-3 and TRBJ1-2; 10 bases fit TRBD1. This CDR3 region has 15 residues. From germline, CDR1 is ENHRY and CDR2 SYGVKD. The V gene end was trimmed by 2 bases and the J gene end by 4 bases; junction bases not matched to a gene: 4. The CDR3 DNA is TGTGCCATCAGTGAGCCTAGGACAGGGGGCTATGGCTACACCTTC. It specifies CAISEPRTGGYGYTF.

This chain joins TRBV18 and TRBJ2-1; 8 nucleotides agree with TRBD1. This CDR3 is 17 amino acids long. V dropped 4 bases and J dropped 3; count of bases not matched to a gene: 11. Germline CDR1 reads KGHSH; CDR2 reads LQKENI. CDR3 residues: CASSRNPTGGVYNEQFF. The CDR3 DNA is TGTGCCAGCTCACGCAACCCAACAGGGGGAGTCTACAATGAGCAGTTCTTC.

The rearrangement joins TRBV6-2 or TRBV6-3 to TRBJ2-2; D remains unclear. The CDR3 contains 16 residues. Germline CDR1 is MNHEY and CDR2 is SVGEGT. V was shortened by 5 bases and J by 0 bases, with 13 bases between the two germline ends. CDR3 DNA: TGTGCCAGCAGTCACGAAACAGTCGCGAACACCGGGGAGCTGTTTTTT. Its protein is CASSHETVANTGELFF.

The chain is built from TRBV13 and TRBJ2-7, with 9 bases aligning to TRBD1. Trimming at V came to 6 bases and at J to 1 base, leaving 4 bases not matched to a gene. The CDR3 is 14 amino acids. Germline V gives CDR1 PRHDT, CDR2 FYEKMQ (reference sequence). This CDR3 reads CASRQQGASYEQYF. The CDR3 DNA reads TGTGCCAGCAGACAACAGGGGGCTTCCTACGAGCAGTACTTC.

The rearrangement joins TRBV6-5 to TRBJ2-7; D possibly corresponds to TRBD1 (5 bases). The CDR3 sequence is 16 residues long. Germline CDR1 reads MNHEY; CDR2 reads SVGAGI. Trimming removed 0 bases from V and 4 bases from J, with 16 bases in between. CDR3 amino acids: CASSYSFQGHDYEQYF. CDR3 DNA sequence: TGTGCCAGCAGTTACTCGTTCCAGGGCCACGATTACGAGCAGTACTTC.

The chain uses TRBV20-1 and TRBJ2-5; D is possibly TRBD1 (6 bases). Germline V gene sequence: CDR1 DFQATT, CDR2 SNEGSKA (reference sequence). The CDR3 extends over 11 amino acids. The germline V and J ends were trimmed by 4 bases and 3 bases, with 6 bases remaining between them. The CDR3 DNA reads TGCAGTGCTACAGGGGAAGAGACCCAGTACTTC. This encodes CSATGEETQYF.

The chain has TRBV10-3 and TRBJ2-7; 9 bases line up with TRBD2. Germline CDR1 is ENHRY and CDR2 is SYGVKD. The CDR3 totals 14 residues. Trimming removed 10 bases from V and 5 bases from J; junction bases left unmatched: 12. CDR3 DNA: TGTGCCACCCGGGTACTAGCGGGCATCAACGAGCAGTACTTC. Its protein product is CATRVLAGINEQYF.

V usage is TRBV6-2 or TRBV6-3 and J usage is TRBJ1-6; D might be TRBD1 (6 bases). The CDR3 sequence is 16 residues long. The V and J ends lost 1 base and 9 bases respectively, with 16 bases between them. Germline values: CDR1 MNHEY, CDR2 SVGEGT. The CDR3 region is CASSYFPQGFSSPLHF. As DNA, the CDR3 is TGTGCCAGCAGTTACTTCCCACAGGGCTTCTCTTCACCCCTCCACTTT.

The gene calls are TRBV11-1 and TRBJ2-3, with D uncertain. V dropped 1 base and J dropped 2 bases, with 10 bases sitting between them. The CDR3 has 15 residues. The germline V gene has CDR1 SGHAT and CDR2 FQDESV (reference sequence). The DNA of the CDR3 is TGTGCCAGCAGCTTAGGTCGTACAGACACAGATACGCAGTATTTT. It is translated as CASSLGRTDTDTQYF.

V is TRBV28 and J is TRBJ2-3; TRBD2 matches 10 bases. The CDR3 is 17 residues long. Germline V gene data show CDR1 as MDHEN and CDR2 as SYDVKM. Trimming took 6 bases from V and 0 from J; bases not matched to a gene: 9. CDR3 DNA sequence: TGTGCCAGCAGCCACGCTTTAGCGGGAGGAAGCACAGATACGCAGTATTTT. This sequence encodes CASSHALAGGSTDTQYF.

This chain links TRBV4-3 with TRBJ1-3, with D unclear. The V gene lost 0 bases and the J gene lost 7 bases, with 4 bases spanning the gap. The CDR3 length is 12 residues. From germline, CDR1 is LGHNA and CDR2 YSLEER. The CDR3 DNA reads as TGCGCCAGCAGCCAAGATAGTAACACCATATATTTT. It yields the protein CASSQDSNTIYF.

J is TRBJ2-7 and V is TRBV27; maybe TRBD1 (6 bases). The V end was cut by 7 bases, the J end by 4 bases, with 8 bases between. Germline V CDR1 and CDR2: MNHEY, SMNVEV (reference sequence). The CDR3 loop spans 11 amino acids. Written as DNA, the CDR3 is TGTGCCAGCAAACAGGGTTACGAGCAGTACTTC. This codes for CASKQGYEQYF.

The chain carries TRBV7-9 and TRBJ2-5; a weak D match, TRBD1 (6 bases). The CDR3 runs 15 residues. V was pared by 4 bases and J by 5 bases, with 17 bases between. Germline V gives CDR1 SEHNR, CDR2 FQNEAQ (reference sequence). DNA of the CDR3: TGTGCCAGCAGCTCAAGGCTGGGGGCCGAGGAGACCCAGTACTTC. This gives the protein CASSSRLGAEETQYF.

This clone has more than one count but fewer than ten. The chain couples TRBV5-1 to TRBJ2-3; maybe TRBD1 (6 bases). This CDR3 region has 14 residues. Trimming removed 0 bases from V and 6 bases from J, with 11 bases in between. CDR1 and CDR2 (germline): SGHRS, YFSETQ. CDR3 loop: CASSLVSGEDTQYF. CDR3 nucleotides: TGCGCCAGCAGCTTGGTTTCAGGGGAGGATACGCAGTATTTT.

The chain carries TRBV15 and TRBJ2-2; weak D call: TRBD1 (6 bases). The CDR3 has 16 residues. V lost 0 bases and J 4 bases, leaving 12 bases between the germline ends. Germline assignment: CDR1 LNHNV and CDR2 YYDKDF (reference sequence). The chain's CDR3 is CATSREGGVGTGELFF. As DNA, the CDR3 is TGTGCCACCAGCAGAGAAGGGGGAGTGGGCACCGGGGAGCTGTTTTTT. Variable domain in full (rest from reference TRBV15 and TRBJ2-2): DAMVIQNPRYQVTQFGKPVTLSCSQTLNHNVMYWYQQKSSQAPKLLFHYYDKDFNNEADTPDNFQSRRPNTSFCFLDIRSPGLGDTAMYLCATSREGGVGTGELFFGEGSRLTVL.

This clone was counted a few times. V usage is TRBV20-1 and J usage is TRBJ1-2; no clear D. The CDR3 runs to 8 residues. From germline, CDR1 is DFQATT and CDR2 SNEGSKA (reference sequence). V lost 8 bases, J lost 8 bases, and 6 bases lay in between. Here the CDR3 reads CSPSGYTF. In DNA form, the CDR3 reads TGCAGTCCTTCGGGCTACACCTTC.

V is TRBV19 and J is TRBJ2-2; a possible D gene is TRBD1 (5 bases). Trimming cost V 7 bases and J 2 bases, with 11 bases left between them. Per germline, CDR1 LNHDA and CDR2 SQIVND (reference sequence). CDR3 size: 14 residues. CDR3 sequence reads: CASNIDRNTGELFF. The CDR3 nucleotides are TGTGCCAGTAACATAGACAGAAACACCGGGGAGCTGTTTTTT.

The J gene is TRBJ1-5, the V gene TRBV9, with TRBD1 matching over 8 bases. The CDR3 spans 13 residues. The V gene end was trimmed by 3 bases and the J gene end by 4 bases; junction bases not matched to a gene: 0. Germline V gene data show CDR1 as SGDLS and CDR2 as YYNGEE. CDR3 residues: CASSGTGNQPQHF. CDR3 DNA sequence: TGTGCCAGCAGCGGGACAGGGAATCAGCCCCAGCATTTT.

The chain recombines TRBV6-5 with TRBJ2-7; TRBD2 agrees at 9 bases. CDR3 length equals 14 residues. Germline CDR1 and CDR2: MNHEY and SVGAGI. Germline trimming cut 10 bases from V and 0 bases from J; bases unmatched to any gene: 7. The DNA of the CDR3 is TGTGCCACGAAGATTAGCGGGGGCTCCTACGAGCAGTACTTC. Its protein is CATKISGGSYEQYF.

J is TRBJ1-2 and V is TRBV7-2; a weak D match, TRBD1 (5 bases). The CDR3 covers 15 residues. Trimming stripped 5 bases from V and 5 bases from J, with 18 bases between. Germline CDR1 reads SGHTA; CDR2 reads FQGNSA. CDR3 in amino acids: CASSPGGIPGYGYTF. The CDR3 DNA is TGTGCCAGCAGCCCCGGGGGGATCCCGGGGTATGGCTACACCTTC.

The genes are TRBV6-5 and TRBJ1-5; D is uncertain. The V gene's germline CDR1 is MNHEY and CDR2 SVGAGI. Trimming took 6 bases from V and 0 from J, leaving 9 bases between them. This CDR3 has 14 amino acids. The CDR3, as DNA: TGTGCCAGCAGGCCCCCAGGTAGCAATCAGCCCCAGCATTTT. It is translated as CASRPPGSNQPQHF.